Below, one T cell receptor beta chain is given with its context. What it binds is not known. A read error may produce the germline difference seen at one junction end. The CDR3 extends over 17 amino acids. The germline V gene has CDR1 SGHVT and CDR2 SQSDAQ. This sample is drawn from a study of T-cell reconstitution after alpha-beta-depleted transplantation in children. TCRbeta library preparation incorporated unique molecular identifiers. TCRdb itself ran the PCR reads through MiXCR, one entry per CDR3 protein. Here the sample spans around 270,000 distinct CDR3 sequences, 10% being singletons. Study-wide points: There were some patients whose high TCRbeta diversity at day 60 came from surviving recipient T cells and thymic progenitors. It was newly produced T cells that mostly accounted for T-cell counts and diversity one year after transplant. Reportedly, alpha-beta T cells present about two months post-transplant originated from several hundred expanded clones of graft origin.

Sequenced here: PBMCs, sampled before TCRalphabeta/CD19-depleted stem cell transplant. The chain carries TRBV7-4 and TRBJ2-1; 12 bases are a match to TRBD2. This clonotype was sampled from a boy under three years old with acute myeloid leukemia, due to receive a stem cell transplant. In DNA, the CDR3 is TGTGCCACCAGCAGCCCTTCTCTAGCGGGGGGGCGGGATGAGCAGTTCTTC. Translation gives CATSSPSLAGGRDEQFF.